Listed below are T cell receptor beta chains from one sample, sequenced in a study of blood T cells in healthy people across ages. TCRdb reprocessed the 5' RACE reads with MiXCR, giving one entry per CDR3 protein. This sample has 540,000 or so distinct CDR3 sequences, with 24% found just once. Separately, the same data were catalogued under a study of T cells of mothers and their children.

Sequencing was done on a sample of blood. Source of these receptors: a boy aged 5-17 years in good health. The conserved cysteine and the conserved F or W are not part of the CDR3 here. Size is omitted from some rows. Given values are once, few, many or a class for expanded clones.

v_call clone_size cdr3_aa
TRBV12-3/TRBV12-4 - ASSLWQNTGELF
TRBV6-5 once ASRGTSPNEKLF
TRBV29-1 - SAGMRDRLNEQY
TRBV12-3/TRBV12-4 - ASSPPGLAGGAIGDTQY
TRBV14 few ASSLKGNEKLF
TRBV6-2/TRBV6-3 - ASSQDGYTEAF
TRBV4-2 - ASSQGTGNEKLF
TRBV7-8 few ASSPHGTSGYNEQF
TRBV20-1 many SALSGSYNEQF
TRBV4-1 - ASSQESTQQETQY
TRBV28 few ASTLGFNGELF
TRBV7-9 few ASSRTGDRRDTQY
TRBV13 few ASSEIATSTDTQY
TRBV4-1 - ASSQVVVGAVYEQY
TRBV5-4 few ASSPFNSYEQY
TRBV7-8 - ASSPGTAFEAF
TRBV24-1 - ATSDPAEAKNIQY
TRBV7-2 many ASSLSLAGGDTQY
TRBV5-5 - ASSHDRGQVYTEAF
TRBV6-5 once ASSYGVNTGELF
TRBV29-1 - SVKDRGTNTIY
TRBV4-1 many ASSQVAGHTTLALNEQF
TRBV12-3/TRBV12-4 many ASSSRTVNTEAF
TRBV2 few ASSPEGVNTGELF
TRBV9 once ASSASSSYEQY
TRBV24-1 - ATSDSVVTGELF